Listed here is a single T cell receptor (beta chain). Its antigen is not known. This specimen comes from a study of cytomegalovirus exposure and HLA in healthy donors. The wider study: Unique TCR beta sequences numbering over 100 million came from 150 million to 200 million T cells in an earlier analysis. Study observations and caveats: Solely CMV serostatus was available to characterize immune exposure. Altogether, 164 TCR beta chains were recorded as cytomegalovirus-associated.

Germline V lookup: CDR1 SGHTA, CDR2 FQGNSA. The V gene end was trimmed by 0 bases and the J gene end by 6 bases; junction bases not matched to a gene: 4. The CDR3 spans 15 residues. Primers: 60 Vbeta forward and 13 Jbeta reverse. Some clones are missing from TCRdb's copy, which holds only in-frame ones; the method was immunoSEQ multiplex PCR. This table holds approximately 170,000 clones, approximately 82% found once. The TCR originated in a male donor in good health and CMV-seronegative. The chain combines TRBV7-2 with TRBJ2-3; 9 bases are shared with TRBD2. The sample taken for sequencing was PBMCs. The CDR3 sequence: CASSLALAGRDTQYF. The DNA of the CDR3 is TGTGCCAGCAGCTTAGCCCTAGCGGGGAGGGATACGCAGTATTTT.